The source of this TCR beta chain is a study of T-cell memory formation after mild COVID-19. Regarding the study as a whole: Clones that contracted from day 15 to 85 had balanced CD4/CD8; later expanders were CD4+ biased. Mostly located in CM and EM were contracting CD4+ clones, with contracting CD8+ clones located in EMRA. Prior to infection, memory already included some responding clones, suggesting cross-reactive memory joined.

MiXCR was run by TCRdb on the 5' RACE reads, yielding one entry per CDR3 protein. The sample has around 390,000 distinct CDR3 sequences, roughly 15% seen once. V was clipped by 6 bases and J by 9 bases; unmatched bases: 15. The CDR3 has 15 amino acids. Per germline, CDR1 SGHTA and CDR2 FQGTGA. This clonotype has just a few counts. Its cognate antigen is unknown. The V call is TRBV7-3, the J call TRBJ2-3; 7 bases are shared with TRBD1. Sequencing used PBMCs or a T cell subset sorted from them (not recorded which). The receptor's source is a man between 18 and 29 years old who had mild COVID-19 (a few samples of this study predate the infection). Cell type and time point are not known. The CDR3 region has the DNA TGTGCCAGCAGACCGACAGGGAACCCCGCCCAGACGCAGTATTTT. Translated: CASRPTGNPAQTQYF.